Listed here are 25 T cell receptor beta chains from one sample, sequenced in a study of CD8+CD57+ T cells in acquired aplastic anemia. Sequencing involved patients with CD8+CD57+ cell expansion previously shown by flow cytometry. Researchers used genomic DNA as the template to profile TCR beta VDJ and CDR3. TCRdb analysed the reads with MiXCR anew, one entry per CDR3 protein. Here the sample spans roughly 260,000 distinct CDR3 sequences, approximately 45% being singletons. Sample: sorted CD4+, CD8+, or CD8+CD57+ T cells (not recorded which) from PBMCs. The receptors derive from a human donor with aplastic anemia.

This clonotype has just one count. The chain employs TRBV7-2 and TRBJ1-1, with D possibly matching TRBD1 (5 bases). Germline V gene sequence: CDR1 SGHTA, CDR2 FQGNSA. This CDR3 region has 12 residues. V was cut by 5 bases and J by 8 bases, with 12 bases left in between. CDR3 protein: CASSPGGKEAFF. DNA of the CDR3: TGTGCCAGCAGCCCGGGGGGAAAGGAAGCTTTCTTT.

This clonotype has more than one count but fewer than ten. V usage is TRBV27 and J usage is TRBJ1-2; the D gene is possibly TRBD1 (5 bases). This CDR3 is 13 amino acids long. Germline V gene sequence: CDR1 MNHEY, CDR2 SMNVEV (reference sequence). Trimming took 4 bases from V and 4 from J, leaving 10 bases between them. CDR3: CASSSGPLYGYTF. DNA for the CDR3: TGTGCCAGCAGTTCGGGACCGCTCTATGGCTACACCTTC.

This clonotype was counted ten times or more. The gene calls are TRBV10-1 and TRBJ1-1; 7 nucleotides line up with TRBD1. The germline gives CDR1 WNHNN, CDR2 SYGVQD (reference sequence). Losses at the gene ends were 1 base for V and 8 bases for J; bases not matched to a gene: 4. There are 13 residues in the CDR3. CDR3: CASSELVQGEAFF. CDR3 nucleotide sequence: TGCGCCAGCAGTGAGTTGGTACAGGGGGAAGCTTTCTTT.

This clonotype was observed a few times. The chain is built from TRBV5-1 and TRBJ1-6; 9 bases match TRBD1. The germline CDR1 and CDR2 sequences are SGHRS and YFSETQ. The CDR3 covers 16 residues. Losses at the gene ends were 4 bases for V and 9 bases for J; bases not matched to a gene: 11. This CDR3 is CASSTSPGQGSSPLHF. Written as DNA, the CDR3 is TGCGCCAGCAGCACGAGCCCGGGACAGGGAAGTTCACCCCTCCACTTT.

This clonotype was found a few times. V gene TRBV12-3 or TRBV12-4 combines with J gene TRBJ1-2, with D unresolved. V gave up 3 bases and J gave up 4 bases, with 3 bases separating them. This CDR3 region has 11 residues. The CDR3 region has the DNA TGTGCCAGCAGTTTCGGCTATGGCTACACCTTC. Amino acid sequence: CASSFGYGYTF.

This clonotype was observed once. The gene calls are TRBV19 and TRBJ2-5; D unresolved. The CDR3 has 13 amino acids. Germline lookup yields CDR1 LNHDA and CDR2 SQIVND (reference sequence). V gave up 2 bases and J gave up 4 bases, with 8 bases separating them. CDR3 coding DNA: TGTGCCAGTAGTATACAGGTCGCAGAGACCCAGTACTTC. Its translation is CASSIQVAETQYF.

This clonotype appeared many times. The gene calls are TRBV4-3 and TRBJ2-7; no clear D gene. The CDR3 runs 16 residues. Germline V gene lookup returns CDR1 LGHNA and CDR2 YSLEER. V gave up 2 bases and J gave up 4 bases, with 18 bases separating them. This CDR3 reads CASSQHPGASGYEQYF. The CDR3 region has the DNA TGCGCCAGCAGCCAACACCCCGGCGCGAGTGGGTACGAGCAGTACTTC.

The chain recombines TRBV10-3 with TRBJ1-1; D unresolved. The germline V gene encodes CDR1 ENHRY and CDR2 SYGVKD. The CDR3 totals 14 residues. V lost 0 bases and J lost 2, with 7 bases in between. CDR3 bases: TGTGCCATCAGTGAGTCGGGGAGAAACACTGAAGCTTTCTTT. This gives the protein CAISESGRNTEAFF.

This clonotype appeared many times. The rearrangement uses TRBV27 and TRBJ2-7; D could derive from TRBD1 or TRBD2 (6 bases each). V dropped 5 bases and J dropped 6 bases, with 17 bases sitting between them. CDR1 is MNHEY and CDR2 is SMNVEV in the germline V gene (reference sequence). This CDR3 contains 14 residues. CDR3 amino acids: CASSDRPGAGEQYF. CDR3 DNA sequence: TGTGCCAGCAGTGACCGGCCGGGGGCGGGCGAGCAGTACTTC.

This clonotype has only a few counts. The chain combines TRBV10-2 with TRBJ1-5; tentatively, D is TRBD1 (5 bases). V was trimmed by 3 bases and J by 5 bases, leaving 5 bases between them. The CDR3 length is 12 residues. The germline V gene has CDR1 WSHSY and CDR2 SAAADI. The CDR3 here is CASSEGDQPQHF. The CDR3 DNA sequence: TGCGCCAGCAGTGAAGGGGATCAGCCCCAGCATTTT.

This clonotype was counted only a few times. The CDR3 DNA follows: TGTGCCAGCAGTGAATTAAGATTCTCTGGAAACACCATATATTTT. Protein product: CASSELRFSGNTIYF. The rearrangement joins TRBV6-1 to TRBJ1-3; D gene ambiguous. The V and J ends lost 2 bases and 0 bases respectively, with 8 bases between them. Germline V gene lookup returns CDR1 MNHNS and CDR2 SASEGT. The CDR3 loop spans 15 amino acids.

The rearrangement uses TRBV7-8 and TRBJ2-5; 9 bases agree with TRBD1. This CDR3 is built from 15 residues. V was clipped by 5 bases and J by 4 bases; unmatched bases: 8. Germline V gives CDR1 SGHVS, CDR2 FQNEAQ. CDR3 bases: TGTGCCAGCAGCCAAGGGGGGACAGGGACAGAGACCCAGTACTTC. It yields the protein CASSQGGTGTETQYF.

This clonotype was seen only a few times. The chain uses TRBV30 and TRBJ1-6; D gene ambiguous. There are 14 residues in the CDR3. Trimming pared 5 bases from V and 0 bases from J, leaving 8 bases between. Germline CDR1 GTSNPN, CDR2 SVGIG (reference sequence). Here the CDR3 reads CAWQGSSYNSPLHF. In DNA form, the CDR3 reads TGTGCCTGGCAAGGGAGCTCCTATAATTCACCCCTCCACTTT.

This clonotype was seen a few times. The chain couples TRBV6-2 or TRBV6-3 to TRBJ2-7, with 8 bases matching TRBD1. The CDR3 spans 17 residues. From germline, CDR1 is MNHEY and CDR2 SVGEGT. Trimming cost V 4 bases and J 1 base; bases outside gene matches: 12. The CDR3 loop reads CASSFFRQGIGSYEQYF. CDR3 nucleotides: TGTGCCAGCAGTTTCTTCCGACAGGGGATTGGGTCCTACGAGCAGTACTTC.

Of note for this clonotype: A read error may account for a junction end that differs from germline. The CDR3 here is CASIEEAGTEAFF. The CDR3 coding sequence is TGCGCCAGCATCGAGGAGGCTGGCACTGAAGCTTTCTTT. The chain combines TRBV9 with TRBJ1-1; no firm D call. CDR3 size: 13 residues. CDR1 and CDR2 from the germline V gene are SGDLS and YYNGEE.

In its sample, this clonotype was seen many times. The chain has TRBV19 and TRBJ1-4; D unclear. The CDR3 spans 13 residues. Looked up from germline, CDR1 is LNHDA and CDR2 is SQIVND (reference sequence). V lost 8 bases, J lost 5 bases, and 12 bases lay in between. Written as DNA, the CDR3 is TGTGCCAGTTTTTGGGCAGACAATGAAAAACTGTTTTTT. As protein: CASFWADNEKLFF.

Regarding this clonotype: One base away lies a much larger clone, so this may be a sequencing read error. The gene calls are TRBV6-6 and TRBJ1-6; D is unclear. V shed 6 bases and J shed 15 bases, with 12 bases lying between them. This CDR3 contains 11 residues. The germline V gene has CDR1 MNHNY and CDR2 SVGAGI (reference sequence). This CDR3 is CASRVGRVLHF. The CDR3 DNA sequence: TGTGCCAGCAGGGTGGGGAGGGTCCTCCACTTT.

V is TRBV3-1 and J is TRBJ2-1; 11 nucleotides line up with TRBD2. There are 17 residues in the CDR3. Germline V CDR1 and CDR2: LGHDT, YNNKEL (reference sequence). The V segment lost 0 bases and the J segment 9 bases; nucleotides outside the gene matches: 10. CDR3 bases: TGTGCCAGCAGCCAAGATAGTGGCATAGCGGGAGGGATTGAGCAGTTCTTC. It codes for CASSQDSGIAGGIEQFF.

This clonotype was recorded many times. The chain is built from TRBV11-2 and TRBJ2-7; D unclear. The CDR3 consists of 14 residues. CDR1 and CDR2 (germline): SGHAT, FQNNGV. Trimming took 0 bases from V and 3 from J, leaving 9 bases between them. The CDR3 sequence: CASSLDLHDYEQYF. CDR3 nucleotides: TGTGCCAGCAGCTTAGATTTACACGACTACGAGCAGTACTTC.

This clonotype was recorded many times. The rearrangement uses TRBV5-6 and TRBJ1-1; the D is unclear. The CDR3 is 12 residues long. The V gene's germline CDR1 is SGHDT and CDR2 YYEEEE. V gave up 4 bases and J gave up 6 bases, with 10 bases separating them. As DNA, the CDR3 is TGTGCCAGCAGCCCATCCGGAGCTGAAGCTTTCTTT. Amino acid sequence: CASSPSGAEAFF.

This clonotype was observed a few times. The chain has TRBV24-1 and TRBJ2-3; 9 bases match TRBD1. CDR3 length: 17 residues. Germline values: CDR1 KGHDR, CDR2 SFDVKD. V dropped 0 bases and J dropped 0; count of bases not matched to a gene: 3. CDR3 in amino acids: CATSDLQGQGSTDTQYF. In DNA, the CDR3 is TGTGCCACCAGTGATTTGCAGGGACAGGGTAGCACAGATACGCAGTATTTT.

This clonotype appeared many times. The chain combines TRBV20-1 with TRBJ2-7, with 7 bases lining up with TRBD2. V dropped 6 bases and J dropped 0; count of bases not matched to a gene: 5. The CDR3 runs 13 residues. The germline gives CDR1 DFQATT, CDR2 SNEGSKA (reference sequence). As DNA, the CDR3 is TGCAGTGCCCCGGGCGGGAGCTCCTACGAGCAGTACTTC. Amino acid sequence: CSAPGGSSYEQYF.

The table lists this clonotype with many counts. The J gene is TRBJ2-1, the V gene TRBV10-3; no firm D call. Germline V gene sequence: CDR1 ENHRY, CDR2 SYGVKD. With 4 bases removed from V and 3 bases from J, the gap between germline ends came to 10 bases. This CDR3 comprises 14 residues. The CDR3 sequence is CAISGLSDYNEQFF. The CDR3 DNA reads TGTGCCATCAGTGGTTTGTCGGACTACAATGAGCAGTTCTTC.

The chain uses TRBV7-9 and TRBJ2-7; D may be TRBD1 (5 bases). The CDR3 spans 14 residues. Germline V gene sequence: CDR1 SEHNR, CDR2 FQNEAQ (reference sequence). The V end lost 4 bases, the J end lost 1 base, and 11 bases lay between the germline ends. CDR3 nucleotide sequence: TGTGCCAGCAGCTCGGACACGAAATCCTACGAGCAGTACTTC. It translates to CASSSDTKSYEQYF. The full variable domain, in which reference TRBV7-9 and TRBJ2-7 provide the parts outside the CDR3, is DTGVSQNPRHKITKRGQNVTFRCDPISEHNRLYWYRQTLGQGPEFLTYFQNEAQLEKSRLLSDRFSAERPKGSFSTLEIQRTEQGDSAMYLCASSSDTKSYEQYFGPGTRLTVT.

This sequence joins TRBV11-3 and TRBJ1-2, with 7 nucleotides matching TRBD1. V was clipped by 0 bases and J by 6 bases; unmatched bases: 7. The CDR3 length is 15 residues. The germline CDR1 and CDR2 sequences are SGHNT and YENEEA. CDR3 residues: CASSLDRGGEDGYTF. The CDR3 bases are TGTGCCAGCAGCTTAGATCGAGGGGGCGAAGATGGCTACACCTTC.